This TCR beta chain was documented in a study of shared clonotypes between healthy human individuals. Sequencing was performed with immunoSEQ multiplex PCR; in TCRdb, only in-frame clones are kept and a portion is missing. Of 1.4 million to 1.5 million clones listed, roughly 96% are singletons. The sequence was obtained from a young man in good health. The sample comprised naive CD4+ T cells sorted from blood. Sample subset: CD45RA+ positively selected.

CDR3 amino acids: CASSERRGGGNTIYF. CDR3 DNA: TGCGCCAGCAGTGAGAGACGGGGCGGTGGAAACACCATATATTTT. The rearrangement uses TRBV10-2 and TRBJ1-3; maybe TRBD1 (5 bases). V gave up 2 bases and J gave up 3 bases, with 11 bases separating them. This CDR3 has 15 residues. The germline gives CDR1 WSHSY, CDR2 SAAADI.